These 10 T cell receptor beta chains were all obtained from the same sample, sequenced in a study of T cell responses to AZD1222 COVID-19 vaccine. Generated by immunoSEQ multiplex PCR, the TCRdb table keeps only in-frame clones and is missing some. The sample yields roughly 120,000 clones, 91% seen once. Sequences were derived from peripheral blood, sampled on day 0 of AZD1222 vaccination. The receptors were sampled from an adult in good health.

The chain is built from TRBV27 and TRBJ2-1, with 8 bases lining up with TRBD1. V shed 1 base, J shed 13 bases, and the junction held 6 bases outside the gene matches. The CDR3 has 13 residues. Germline V lookup: CDR1 MNHEY, CDR2 SMNVEV (reference sequence). CDR3 in DNA: TGTGCCAGCAGTTTATTGGGACAGGCTCACCAGTTCTTC. Its protein is CASSLLGQAHQFF.

This clone has only a few counts. The chain uses TRBV10-3 and TRBJ2-7; D is ambiguous. Germline CDR1 is ENHRY and CDR2 is SYGVKD. Trimming shortened V by 8 bases and J by 2 bases, and 4 bases separated the two germline ends. CDR3 size: 10 residues. The CDR3, as DNA: TGTGCCATCGGGACCTACGAGCAGTACTTC. This gives the protein CAIGTYEQYF.

The V gene is TRBV12-3 or TRBV12-4, the J gene TRBJ2-7; possible D gene TRBD1, 6 bases. V lost 5 bases and J 3 bases, leaving 11 bases between the germline ends. This CDR3 is 13 amino acids long. The CDR3 coding sequence is TGTGCCAGCAGTACAGGGACCTTCTACGAGCAGTACTTC. Its translation: CASSTGTFYEQYF.

V and J are TRBV5-5 and TRBJ1-1, with D uncertain. V lost 1 base to trimming and J lost 1 base, with 11 bases between them. The CDR3 runs 15 residues. In germline, CDR1 is SGHKS, CDR2 YYEKEE (reference sequence). CDR3 loop: CASSLTGKTNTEAFF. Here the CDR3 DNA reads TGTGCCAGCAGCTTGACCGGGAAAACGAACACTGAAGCTTTCTTT.

Notes on this clone: Other DNA sequences in this sample translate to the same CDR3. This chain links TRBV5-1 with TRBJ1-1; 8 bases map to TRBD1. V lost 2 bases and J lost 1; bases outside the gene matches: 4. Germline V gene data show CDR1 as SGHRS and CDR2 as YFSETQ. The CDR3 is 15 amino acids. The CDR3 nucleotides are TGCGCCAGCAGCTTAACAGGGACAGGGAACACTGAAGCTTTCTTT. It is translated as CASSLTGTGNTEAFF.

V and J are TRBV29-1 and TRBJ1-1; TRBD1 is a possible D gene (5 bases). The CDR3 sequence is 13 residues long. Germline V gene data show CDR1 as SQVTM and CDR2 as ANQGSEA. With 2 bases removed from V and 4 bases from J, the gap between germline ends came to 11 bases. The CDR3 sequence: CSVETGQITEAFF. The CDR3 DNA reads as TGCAGCGTTGAAACCGGACAAATCACTGAAGCTTTCTTT.

The chain combines TRBV27 with TRBJ1-1; D is unresolved. The V end was cut by 0 bases, the J end by 3 bases, with 20 bases between. The germline gives CDR1 MNHEY, CDR2 SMNVEV (reference sequence). The CDR3 length is 18 residues. The CDR3 region has the DNA TGTGCCAGCAGTTTATCGGCCCATCGTGCACCGGGGTACACTGAAGCTTTCTTT. Translation: CASSLSAHRAPGYTEAFF.

The chain combines TRBV6-5 with TRBJ1-6; the match to TRBD1 covers 10 bases. The V gene end was trimmed by 6 bases and the J gene end by 7 bases; junction bases not matched to a gene: 6. CDR3 length: 15 residues. Per germline, CDR1 MNHEY and CDR2 SVGAGI. The CDR3 here is CASRTGQGGNSPLHF. The CDR3 nucleotides are TGTGCCAGCAGAACCGGACAGGGGGGAAATTCACCCCTCCACTTT.

CDR3 nucleotide sequence: TGTGCCAGCAGTCCGGGACAGGGACAGGAAAAACTGTTTTTT. As protein: CASSPGQGQEKLFF. The chain joins TRBV6-5 to TRBJ1-4, with 9 bases matching TRBD1. V trimming: 5 bases; J trimming: 8 bases; junction bases outside the gene matches: 6. The CDR3 has 14 amino acids. Germline CDR1 MNHEY, CDR2 SVGAGI.

This clone was detected once. The V and J genes are TRBV6-4 and TRBJ1-2; 7 bases are a match to TRBD1. The CDR3 is 13 amino acids. Germline CDR1 MRHNA, CDR2 SNTAGT. V lost 3 bases to trimming and J lost 2 bases; unmatched junction nucleotides: 0. CDR3 nucleotides: TGTGCCAGCAGTGAGACAGGGAACTATGGCTACACCTTC. This translates into CASSETGNYGYTF.